This TCR beta chain was found in a study of T cells after yellow fever vaccination. General observations from the study: Only a minor proportion of clonotypes was detected across both CD4 and CD8 compartments. Detected again after the booster were most primary-vaccination clones, at almost 97% CD4 and roughly 88% CD8. The presence of abundant clonotypes contaminating from the bulk population was possible in FACS-sorted repertoires.

Germline values: CDR1 LGHNA, CDR2 YNFKEQ. CDR3 size: 13 residues. Deletions cut 0 bases from V and 5 bases from J, with 5 bases between. The 5'RACE template-switching step produced TCR cDNA and added a universal primer site and UMIs. TCRdb reprocessed the 5' RACE reads via MiXCR and lists one record per CDR3 protein. The top ten hold roughly 0.9% of the sample, which has a few hundred thousand distinct CDR3 sequences, 6.9% seen once. This clonotype was seen a few times. Its matching antigen is unknown. Material: CD4+ T cells sorted from PBMCs, obtained 15 days after the yellow fever booster vaccination. This TCR was sampled from a man aged 25-45 years who received the YFV17D yellow fever vaccine. This chain uses TRBV4-2 with TRBJ1-5; the D is unclear. Written as DNA, the CDR3 is TGTGCCAGCAGCCAAGATCCCCATCAGCCCCAGCATTTT. Translating it yields CASSQDPHQPQHF.